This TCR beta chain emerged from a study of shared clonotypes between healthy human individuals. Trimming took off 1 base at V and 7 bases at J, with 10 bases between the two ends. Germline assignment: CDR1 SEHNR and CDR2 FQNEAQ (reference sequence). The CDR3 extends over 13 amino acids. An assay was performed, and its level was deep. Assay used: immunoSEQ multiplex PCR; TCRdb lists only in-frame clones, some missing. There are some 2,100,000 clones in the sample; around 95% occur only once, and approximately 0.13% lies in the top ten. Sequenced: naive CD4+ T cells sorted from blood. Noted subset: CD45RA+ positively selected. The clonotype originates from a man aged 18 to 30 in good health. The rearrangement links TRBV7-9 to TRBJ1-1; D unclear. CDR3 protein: CASSLGPVSEAFF. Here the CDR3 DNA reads TGTGCCAGCAGCTTAGGCCCAGTAAGTGAAGCTTTCTTT.